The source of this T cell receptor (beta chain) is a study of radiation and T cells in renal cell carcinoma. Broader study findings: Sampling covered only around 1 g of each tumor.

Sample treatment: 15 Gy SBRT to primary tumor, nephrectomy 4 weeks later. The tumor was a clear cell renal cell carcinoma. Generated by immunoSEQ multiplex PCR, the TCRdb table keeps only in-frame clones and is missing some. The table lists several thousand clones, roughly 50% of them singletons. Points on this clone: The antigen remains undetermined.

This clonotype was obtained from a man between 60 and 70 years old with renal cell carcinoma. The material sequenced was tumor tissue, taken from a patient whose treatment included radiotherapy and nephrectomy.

CDR3 bases: TGTGCCACCAGCAGAGGAGGGACAGGGCCCGAGCAGTACTTC. As protein: CATSRGGTGPEQYF. The V and J genes are TRBV15 and TRBJ2-7; 9 bases fit TRBD1. The V gene's germline CDR1 is LNHNV and CDR2 YYDKDF (reference sequence). V lost 1 base, J lost 6 bases, and 4 bases stayed unmatched. The CDR3 consists of 14 residues.